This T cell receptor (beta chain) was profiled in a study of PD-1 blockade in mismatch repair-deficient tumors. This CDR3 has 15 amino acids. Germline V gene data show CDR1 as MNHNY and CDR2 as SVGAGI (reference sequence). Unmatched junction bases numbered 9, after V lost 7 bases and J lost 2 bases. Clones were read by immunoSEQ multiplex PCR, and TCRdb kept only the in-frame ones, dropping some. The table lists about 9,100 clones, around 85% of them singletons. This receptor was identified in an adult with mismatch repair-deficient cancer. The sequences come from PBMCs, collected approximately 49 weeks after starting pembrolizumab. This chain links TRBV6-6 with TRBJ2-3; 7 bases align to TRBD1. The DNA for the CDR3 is TGTGCCAGCACCGTAGGACAGGCCTTCACAGATACGCAGTATTTT. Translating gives CASTVGQAFTDTQYF.